The clone carrying this T cell receptor beta chain occurred a few times. Its antigen is unknown. These data belong to a study of T cells after yellow fever vaccination. Study outcomes and limitations: Peak timing came faster in the weaker secondary response, day 5 versus 15.

Using its own MiXCR run on the 5' RACE reads, TCRdb lists one record per CDR3 protein. In the table there are some 320,000 distinct CDR3 sequences, more than 8.5% of which are singletons. The source was PBMCs, collected on the day of the first yellow fever vaccination. The receptor comes from a man aged 18-30 years who received the YFV17D yellow fever vaccine.

The CDR3 loop is CASSPWDQHDTQYF. The CDR3 region has the DNA TGTGCCAGCAGTCCTTGGGACCAGCATGATACGCAGTATTTT. The rearrangement links TRBV6-2 or TRBV6-3 to TRBJ2-3; perhaps D is TRBD1 or TRBD2 (5 bases each). The germline V gene encodes CDR1 MNHEY and CDR2 SVGEGT. The CDR3 totals 14 residues. Trimming took 5 bases from V and 6 from J, leaving 15 bases between them.